The rows below give T cell receptor beta chains drawn from one sample of a study of CD8 T cells in ankylosing spondylitis. TCRdb ran MiXCR on the 5' RACE reads and lists one entry per CDR3 protein. The sample has about 160,000 distinct CDR3 sequences; 9.8% are singletons. Material for sequencing was blood, either unsorted or a sorted T cell fraction (not recorded which). The source is a female donor with ankylosing spondylitis or in good health (not recorded which). CDR3s include the opening cysteine and the closing phenylalanine or tryptophan. A D gene is named only where the DNA matches it firmly.

D: NA
V: TRBV6-5
CDR3: CASSWTARGYGYTF

D: NA
V: TRBV6-2/TRBV6-3
CDR3: CASGLGRGYNQPQHF

D: NA
V: TRBV6-6
CDR3: CASSGGGAFF

D: NA
V: TRBV9
CDR3: CASSVGADNYEQYF

D: NA
V: TRBV6-2/TRBV6-3
CDR3: CASGNRAVTEAFF

D: TRBD1
V: TRBV5-6
CDR3: CASSTGTDNQPQHF

D: NA
V: TRBV9
CDR3: CASSVGMGLSYGYTF

D: NA
V: TRBV5-1
CDR3: CASSLYAANYGYTF

D: NA
V: TRBV7-6
CDR3: CASSLERGGLDTQYF

D: NA
V: TRBV29-1
CDR3: CSVEGTSRFFNEQFF

D: NA
V: TRBV6-5
CDR3: CASSYLRAGNTIYF

D: NA
V: TRBV4-3
CDR3: CASSHETGANVLTF

D: NA
V: TRBV7-9
CDR3: CASSPRGGTVAGELFF

D: NA
V: TRBV5-4
CDR3: CASSSPPHMGETQYF

D: NA
V: TRBV19
CDR3: CASIIGHNERSTEAFF

D: NA
V: TRBV5-6
CDR3: CASSLGGHIAKNIQYF

D: NA
V: TRBV20-1
CDR3: CSPFAPSYNEQFF

D: NA
V: TRBV12-3/TRBV12-4
CDR3: CASSLSPTVQAFF

D: NA
V: TRBV6-4
CDR3: CASSTIQNRDGVMNTEAFF

D: TRBD2
V: TRBV6-6
CDR3: CASTPVAGSGQFF

D: TRBD2
V: TRBV27
CDR3: CASSLDSGSFESGELFF

D: NA
V: TRBV20-1
CDR3: CSARAQYSRLSGANVLTF

D: NA
V: TRBV5-5
CDR3: CASSFEGGLVDTQYF

D: TRBD2
V: TRBV5-4
CDR3: CASSLGAGGPNNEQFF

D: TRBD2
V: TRBV2
CDR3: CASKSLAGEGNEQFF

D: NA
V: TRBV7-2
CDR3: CASSYPTDLREHYGYTF

D: TRBD2
V: TRBV4-3
CDR3: CASSQGGGGTYEQYF

D: NA
V: TRBV2
CDR3: CASSERPSSYRREQFF

D: NA
V: TRBV7-9
CDR3: CASSLGGQMNTEAFF

D: TRBD1
V: TRBV20-1
CDR3: CSARGTGMNTEAFF

D: NA
V: TRBV6-5
CDR3: CASSYYGGSTDTQYF

D: NA
V: TRBV7-9
CDR3: CASSIGRLEAFF

D: NA
V: TRBV6-5
CDR3: CASSYSSGSLLYNEQFF

D: NA
V: TRBV23-1
CDR3: CASSHVHSYEQYF

D: TRBD1
V: TRBV12-3/TRBV12-4
CDR3: CASSLARQGYEKLFF